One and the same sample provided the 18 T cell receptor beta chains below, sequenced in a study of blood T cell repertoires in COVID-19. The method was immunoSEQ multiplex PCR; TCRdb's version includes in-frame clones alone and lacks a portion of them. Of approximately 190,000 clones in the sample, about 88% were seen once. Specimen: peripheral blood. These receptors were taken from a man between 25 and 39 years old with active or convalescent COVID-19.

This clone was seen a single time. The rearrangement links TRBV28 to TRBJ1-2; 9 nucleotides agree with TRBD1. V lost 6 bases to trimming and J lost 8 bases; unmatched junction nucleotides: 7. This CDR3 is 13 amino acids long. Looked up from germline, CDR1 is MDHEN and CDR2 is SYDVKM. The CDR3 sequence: CASRSGQGWGYTF. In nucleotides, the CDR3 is TGTGCCAGCAGGTCTGGACAGGGGTGGGGCTACACCTTC.

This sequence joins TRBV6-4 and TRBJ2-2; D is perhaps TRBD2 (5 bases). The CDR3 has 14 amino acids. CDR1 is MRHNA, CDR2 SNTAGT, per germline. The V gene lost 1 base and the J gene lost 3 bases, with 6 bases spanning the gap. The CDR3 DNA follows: TGTGCCAGCAGTGACTTGGGAGACACCGGGGAGCTGTTTTTT. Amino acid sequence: CASSDLGDTGELFF.

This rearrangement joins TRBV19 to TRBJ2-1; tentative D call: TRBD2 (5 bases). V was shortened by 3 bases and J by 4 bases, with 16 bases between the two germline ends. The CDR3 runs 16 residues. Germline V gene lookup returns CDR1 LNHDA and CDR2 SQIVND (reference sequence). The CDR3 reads CASSMNSGELYNEQFF. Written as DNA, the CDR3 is TGTGCCAGTAGTATGAACAGCGGCGAACTTTACAATGAGCAGTTCTTC.

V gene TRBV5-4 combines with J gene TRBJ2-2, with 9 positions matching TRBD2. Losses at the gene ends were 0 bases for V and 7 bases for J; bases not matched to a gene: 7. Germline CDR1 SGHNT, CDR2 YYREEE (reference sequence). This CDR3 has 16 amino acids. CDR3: CASSLGAAGGGGELFF. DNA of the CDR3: TGTGCCAGCAGCTTGGGGGCAGCGGGGGGCGGCGGGGAGCTGTTTTTT.

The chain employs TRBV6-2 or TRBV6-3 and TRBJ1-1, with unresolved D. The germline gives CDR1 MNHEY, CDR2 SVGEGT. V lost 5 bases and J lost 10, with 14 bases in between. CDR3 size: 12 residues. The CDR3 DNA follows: TGTGCCAGCAGTCCCGGGTTTTCGGCAGCTTTCTTT. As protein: CASSPGFSAAFF.

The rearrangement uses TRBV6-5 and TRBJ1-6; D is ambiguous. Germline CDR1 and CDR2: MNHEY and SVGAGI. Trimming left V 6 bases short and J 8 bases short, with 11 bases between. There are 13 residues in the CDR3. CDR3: CASSGIEDSPLHF. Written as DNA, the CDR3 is TGTGCCAGCAGCGGAATCGAGGATTCACCCCTCCACTTT.

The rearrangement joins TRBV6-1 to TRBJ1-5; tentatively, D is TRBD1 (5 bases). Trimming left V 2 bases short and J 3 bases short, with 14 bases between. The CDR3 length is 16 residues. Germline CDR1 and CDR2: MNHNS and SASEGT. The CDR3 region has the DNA TGTGCCAGCAGTGAATTGGCGTGGACATACAATCAGCCCCAGCATTTT. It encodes CASSELAWTYNQPQHF.

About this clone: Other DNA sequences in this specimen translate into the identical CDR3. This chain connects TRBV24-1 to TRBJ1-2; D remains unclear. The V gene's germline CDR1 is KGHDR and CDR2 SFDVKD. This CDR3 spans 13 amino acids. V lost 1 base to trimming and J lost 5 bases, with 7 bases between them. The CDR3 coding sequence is TGTGCCACCAGTGATTTTACGGGATATGGCTACACCTTC. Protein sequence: CATSDFTGYGYTF.

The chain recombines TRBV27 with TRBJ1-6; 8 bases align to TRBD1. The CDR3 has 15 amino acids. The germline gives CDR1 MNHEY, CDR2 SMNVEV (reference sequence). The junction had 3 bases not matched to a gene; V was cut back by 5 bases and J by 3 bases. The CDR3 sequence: CASSGQGYYNSPLHF. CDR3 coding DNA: TGTGCCAGCAGTGGACAGGGATACTATAATTCACCCCTCCACTTT.

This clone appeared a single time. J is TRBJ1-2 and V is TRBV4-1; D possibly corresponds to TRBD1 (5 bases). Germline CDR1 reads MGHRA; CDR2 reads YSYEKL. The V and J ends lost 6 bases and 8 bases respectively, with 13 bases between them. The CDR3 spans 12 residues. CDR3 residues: CASRGGGEGYTF. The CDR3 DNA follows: TGCGCCAGCAGGGGGGGAGGAGAAGGCTACACCTTC.

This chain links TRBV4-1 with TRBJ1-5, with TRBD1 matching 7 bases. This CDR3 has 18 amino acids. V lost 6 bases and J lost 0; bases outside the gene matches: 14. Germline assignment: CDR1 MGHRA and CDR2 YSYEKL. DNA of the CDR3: TGCGCCAGCAGTAGCAGGACAGGAGGGGGCTATAGCAATCAGCCCCAGCATTTT. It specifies CASSSRTGGGYSNQPQHF.

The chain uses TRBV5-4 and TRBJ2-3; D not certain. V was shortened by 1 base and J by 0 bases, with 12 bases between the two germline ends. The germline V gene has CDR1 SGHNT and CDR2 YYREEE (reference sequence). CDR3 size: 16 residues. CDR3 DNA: TGTGCCAGCAGCTTGCCCGGAGCCTCTAGCACAGATACGCAGTATTTT. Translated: CASSLPGASSTDTQYF. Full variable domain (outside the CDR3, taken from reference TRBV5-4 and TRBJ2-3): ETGVTQSPTHLIKTRGQQVTLRCSSQSGHNTVSWYQQALGQGPQFIFQYYREEENGRGNFPPRFSGLQFPNYSSELNVNALELDDSALYLCASSLPGASSTDTQYFGPGTRLTVL.

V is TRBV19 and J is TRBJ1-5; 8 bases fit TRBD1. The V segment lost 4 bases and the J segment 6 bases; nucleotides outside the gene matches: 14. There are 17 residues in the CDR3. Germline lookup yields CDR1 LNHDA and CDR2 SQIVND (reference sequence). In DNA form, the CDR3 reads TGTGCCAGTAGTAAGGTAGCAGGGGGCGCGGTTGGTCAGCCCCAGCATTTT. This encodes CASSKVAGGAVGQPQHF.

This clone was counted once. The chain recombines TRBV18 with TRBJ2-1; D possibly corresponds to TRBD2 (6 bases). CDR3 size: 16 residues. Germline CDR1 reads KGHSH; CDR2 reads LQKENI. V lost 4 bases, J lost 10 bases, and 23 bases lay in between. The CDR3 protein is CASSQTGTRPVFEQFF. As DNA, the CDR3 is TGTGCCAGCTCACAAACCGGGACTCGACCTGTCTTCGAGCAGTTCTTC.

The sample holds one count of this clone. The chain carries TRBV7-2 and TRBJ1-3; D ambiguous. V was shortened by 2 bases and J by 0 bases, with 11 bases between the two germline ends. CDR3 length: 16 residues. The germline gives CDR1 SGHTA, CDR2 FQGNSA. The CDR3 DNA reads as TGTGCCAGCAGCTTACACATGACAAGCTCTGGAAACACCATATATTTT. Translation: CASSLHMTSSGNTIYF.

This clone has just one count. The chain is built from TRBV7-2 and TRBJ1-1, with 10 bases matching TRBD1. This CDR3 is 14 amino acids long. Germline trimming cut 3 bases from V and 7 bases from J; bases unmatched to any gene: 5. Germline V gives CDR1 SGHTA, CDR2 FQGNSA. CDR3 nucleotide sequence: TGTGCCAGCAGCTTCCGACAGGGGGCAGGTGAAGCTTTCTTT. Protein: CASSFRQGAGEAFF.

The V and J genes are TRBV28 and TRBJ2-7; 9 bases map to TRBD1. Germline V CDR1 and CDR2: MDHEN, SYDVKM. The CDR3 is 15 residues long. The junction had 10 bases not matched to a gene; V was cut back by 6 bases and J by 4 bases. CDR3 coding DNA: TGTGCCAGCAGACCGGCCCCGGGACAGGGATACGAGCAGTACGTC. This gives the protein CASRPAPGQGYEQYV.

CDR3 coding DNA: TGTGCCAGCAGTTTCTCCCACCCCGGGACAGGAGCCTTCACAGATACGCAGTATTTT. It is translated as CASSFSHPGTGAFTDTQYF. The chain links TRBV27 to TRBJ2-3; the match to TRBD1 covers 8 bases. V trimming: 3 bases; J trimming: 2 bases; junction bases outside the gene matches: 16. The CDR3 has 19 residues. Germline CDR1 MNHEY, CDR2 SMNVEV (reference sequence).